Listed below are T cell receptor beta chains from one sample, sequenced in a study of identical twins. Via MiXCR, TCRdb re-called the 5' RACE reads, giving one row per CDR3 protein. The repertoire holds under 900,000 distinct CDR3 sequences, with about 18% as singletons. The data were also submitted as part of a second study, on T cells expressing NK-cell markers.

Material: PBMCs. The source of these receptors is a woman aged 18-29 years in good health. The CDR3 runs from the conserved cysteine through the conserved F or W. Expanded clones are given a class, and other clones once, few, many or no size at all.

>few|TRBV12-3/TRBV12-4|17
CASRHSPLGSGANVLTF
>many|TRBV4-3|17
CASSPSGYYANTGELFF
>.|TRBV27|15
CASSLGTGGFQPQHF
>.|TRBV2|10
CAGRRGGLDF
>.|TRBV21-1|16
CASSKVGVGCTYEQYF
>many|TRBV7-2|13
CASSFKGSTEAFF
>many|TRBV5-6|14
CASSLGQSTGELFF
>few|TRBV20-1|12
CSARREPHEQYF
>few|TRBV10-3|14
CAISGDSLNSPLHF
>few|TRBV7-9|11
CASTRIYEQYF
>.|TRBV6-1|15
CASRRGTGSNQPQHF
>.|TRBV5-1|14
CASSLYGTGDEQYF
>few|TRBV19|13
CASSKASATPLHF
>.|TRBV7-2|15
CASSLWTQGRAEQYF
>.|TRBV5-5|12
CASTPRVDTQYF
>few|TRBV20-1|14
CSANLAGGLNEQFF
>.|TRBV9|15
CASSTPGQSTDTQYF
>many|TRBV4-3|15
CASSRGTSGSYEQYF
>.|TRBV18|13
CASSPGYNQPQHF
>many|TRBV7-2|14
CASSATPGSYEQYF
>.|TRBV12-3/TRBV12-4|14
CASRGQGANYGYTF
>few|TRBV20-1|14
CSARGGHPNQPQHF
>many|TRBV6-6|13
CASRTIRNTEAFF